The clone carrying this TCR beta chain was seen more than once but under ten times. Sequenced by immunoSEQ multiplex PCR; TCRdb stores in-frame clones only, minus some. This table holds around 120,000 clones, 90% found once. CDR3 size: 14 residues. The V gene's germline CDR1 is WNHNN and CDR2 SYGVQD (reference sequence). Unmatched junction bases numbered 3, after V lost 6 bases and J lost 6 bases. This sample was included in a study of blood T cell repertoires in COVID-19. Sequencing was performed on peripheral blood. V is TRBV10-1 and J is TRBJ1-5; TRBD1 matches at 12 bases. The sequence was obtained from a woman aged 55 to 70 with COVID-19, enrolled during active disease. CDR3 DNA sequence: TGCGCCAGCAGGGGGACAGGGGGCGGTCAGCCCCAGCATTTT. This sequence encodes CASRGTGGGQPQHF.